This T cell receptor (beta chain) was identified in a study of blood T cell repertoires in COVID-19. Across the whole study: Both acute and convalescent COVID-19 samples were obtained from the United States, Italy and Spain. PBMCs, B-cell-depleted T cells, or T cells provided the cDNA or gDNA that made up the material.

V dropped 3 bases and J dropped 3 bases, with 14 bases sitting between them. The CDR3 is 15 residues long. Germline V gene sequence: CDR1 SGDLS, CDR2 YYNGEE. Methods used by the authors: Reference gene primer amplification in the assay estimated nucleated cell counts. Libraries were prepared by immunoSEQ multiplex PCR; TCRdb keeps only in-frame clonotypes and omits some of them. The V and J calls and clone size come from that table; D and trimming were worked out from the DNA. The table lists 140,000 to 150,000 clones, roughly 80% of them singletons. Sample: peripheral blood. The clonotype was recovered from a man aged 65 to 79 who had recovered from COVID-19. The V gene is TRBV9, the J gene TRBJ2-3; weak D call: TRBD2 (5 bases). The CDR3 DNA sequence: TGTGCCAGCAGCGCCAGAGCGGATATAACAGATACGCAGTATTTT. Translated: CASSARADITDTQYF.